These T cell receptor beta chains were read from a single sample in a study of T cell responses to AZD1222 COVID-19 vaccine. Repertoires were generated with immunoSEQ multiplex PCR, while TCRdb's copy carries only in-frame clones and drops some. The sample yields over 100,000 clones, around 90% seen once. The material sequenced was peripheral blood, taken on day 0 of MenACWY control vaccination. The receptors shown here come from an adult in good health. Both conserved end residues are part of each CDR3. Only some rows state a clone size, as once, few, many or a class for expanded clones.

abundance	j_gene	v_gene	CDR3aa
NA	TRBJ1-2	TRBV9	CASTKDRDGYTF
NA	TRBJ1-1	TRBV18	CASSPPSRGNTEAFF
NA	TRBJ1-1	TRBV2	CASRQRADNTEAFF
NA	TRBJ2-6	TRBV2	CASSESTGGSGANVLTF
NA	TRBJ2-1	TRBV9	CASSWSHGGNEQFF
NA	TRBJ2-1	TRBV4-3	CASSQSERGIVGDEQFF
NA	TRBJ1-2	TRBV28	CASSYIQLPQLGYTF
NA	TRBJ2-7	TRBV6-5	CASSLGGFSSYEQYF
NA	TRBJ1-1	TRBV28	CASVRGGNTEAFF
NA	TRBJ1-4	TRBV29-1	CSGGTTNEKLFF
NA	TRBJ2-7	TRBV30	CAWTQDGSTYEQYF
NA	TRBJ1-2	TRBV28	CASSSGQGADGYTF
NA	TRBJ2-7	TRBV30	CAWRGVYYEQYF
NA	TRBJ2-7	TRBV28	CASDDRGLTYEQYF
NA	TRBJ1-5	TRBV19	CASSMGTGSQPQHF
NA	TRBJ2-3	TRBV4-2	CASSQGWRDTQYF
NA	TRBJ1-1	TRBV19	CASSIDRVNTEAFF
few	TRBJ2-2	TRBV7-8	CASSTPGGRLFF
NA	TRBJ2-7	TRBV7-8	CASSLFKHYEQYF
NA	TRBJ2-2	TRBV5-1	CASSLWGYRDVTGELFF
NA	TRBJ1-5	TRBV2	CASSLDRGDQPQHF
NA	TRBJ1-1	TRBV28	CASSLDRAMNTEAFF
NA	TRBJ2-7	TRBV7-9	CASSLVAGTYEQYF
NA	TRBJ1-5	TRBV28	CAGGVGRNQPQHF
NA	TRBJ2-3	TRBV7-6	CASSLAEGSFTDTQYF
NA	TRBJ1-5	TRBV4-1	CASSQDGRPSNQPQHF
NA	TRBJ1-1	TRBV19	CASTWGTGAGYTEAFF
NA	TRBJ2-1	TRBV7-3	CASSRGGTHNEQFF
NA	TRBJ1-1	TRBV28	CASSPSGAMAEAFF
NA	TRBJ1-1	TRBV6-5	CASGDAGGYTEAFF
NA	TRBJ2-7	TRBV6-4	CASSDNETGARYF
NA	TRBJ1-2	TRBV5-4	CASSLAGAGTPLLTGYTF
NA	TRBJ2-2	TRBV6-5	CASTLGFLTGELFF
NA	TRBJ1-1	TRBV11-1	CASSTGLGTEAFF
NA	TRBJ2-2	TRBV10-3	CAIVSTGELFF
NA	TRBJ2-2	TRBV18	CASSPPQTTGELFF
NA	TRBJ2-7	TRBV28	CASRRGLAGFREQYF
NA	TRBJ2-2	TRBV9	CASGLAGNTGELFF
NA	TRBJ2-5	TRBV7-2	CASSLGKQETQYF
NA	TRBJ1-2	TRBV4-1	CASRPRDRFYNNYGYTF
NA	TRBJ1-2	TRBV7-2	CASSSRGLANYGYTF
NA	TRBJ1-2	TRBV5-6	CASSPEGGRYFYTF
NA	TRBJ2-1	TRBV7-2	CASSLVSGRGNEQFF
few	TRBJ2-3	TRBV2	CASSPDRITDTQYF
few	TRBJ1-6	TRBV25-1	CASRGAGPHSPLHF
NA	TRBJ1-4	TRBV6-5	CASSYSRGGEKLFF
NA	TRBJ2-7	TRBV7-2	CASSSQGAGTGGGEQYF
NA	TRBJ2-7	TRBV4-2	CASSLEREGGYEQYF
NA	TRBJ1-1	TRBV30	CAWSRSNTEAFF